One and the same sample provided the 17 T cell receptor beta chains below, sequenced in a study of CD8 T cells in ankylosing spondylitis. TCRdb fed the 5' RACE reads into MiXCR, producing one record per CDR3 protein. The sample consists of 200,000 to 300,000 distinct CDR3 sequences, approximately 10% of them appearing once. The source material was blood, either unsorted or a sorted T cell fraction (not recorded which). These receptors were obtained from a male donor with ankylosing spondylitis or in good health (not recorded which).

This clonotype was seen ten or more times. The CDR3: CASSLDRNTEAFF. Written as DNA, the CDR3 is TGTGCCAGCAGCTTGGACAGAAACACTGAAGCTTTCTTT. The V and J genes are TRBV7-2 and TRBJ1-1, with D perhaps matching TRBD1 (6 bases). The CDR3 contains 13 residues. V lost 3 bases and J lost 2, with 7 bases in between. Germline assignment: CDR1 SGHTA and CDR2 FQGNSA.

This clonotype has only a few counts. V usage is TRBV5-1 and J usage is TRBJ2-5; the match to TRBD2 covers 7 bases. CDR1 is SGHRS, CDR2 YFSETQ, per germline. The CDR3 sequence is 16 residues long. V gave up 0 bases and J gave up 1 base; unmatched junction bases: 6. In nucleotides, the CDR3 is TGCGCCAGCAGCTTGGATCCAGCGGGGCGCCAAGAGACCCAGTACTTC. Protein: CASSLDPAGRQETQYF.

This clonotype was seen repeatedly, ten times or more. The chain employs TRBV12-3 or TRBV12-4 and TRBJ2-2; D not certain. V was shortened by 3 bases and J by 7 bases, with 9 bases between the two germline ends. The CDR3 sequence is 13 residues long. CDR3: CASSFGASGELFF. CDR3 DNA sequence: TGTGCCAGCAGTTTTGGAGCTAGCGGGGAGCTGTTTTTT.

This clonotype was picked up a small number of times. The DNA of the CDR3 is TGTGCCAGCAGCACGGACCTCGCGCAGTATTTT. Translation: CASSTDLAQYF. The rearrangement links TRBV7-9 to TRBJ2-3; no clear D gene. The CDR3 has 11 residues. The ends were cut back, 5 bases at V and 10 bases at J, with 10 bases in the middle. Germline CDR1 is SEHNR and CDR2 is FQNEAQ (reference sequence).

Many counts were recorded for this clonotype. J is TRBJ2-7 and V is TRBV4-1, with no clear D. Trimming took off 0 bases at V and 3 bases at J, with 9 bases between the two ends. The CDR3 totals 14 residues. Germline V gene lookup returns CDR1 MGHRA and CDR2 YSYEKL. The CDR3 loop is CASSQEGRIYEQYF. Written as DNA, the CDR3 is TGCGCCAGCAGCCAAGAGGGTAGAATCTACGAGCAGTACTTC.

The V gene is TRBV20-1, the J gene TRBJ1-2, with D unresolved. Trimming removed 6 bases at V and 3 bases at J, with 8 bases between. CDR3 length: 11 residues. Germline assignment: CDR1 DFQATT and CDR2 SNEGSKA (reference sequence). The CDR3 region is CSAGSDYGYTF. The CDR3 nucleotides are TGCAGTGCCGGATCCGACTATGGCTACACCTTC.

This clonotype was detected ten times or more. This CDR3 reads CASSLTSGTLIHNEQFF. CDR3 nucleotides: TGTGCCAGCAGTTTAACTAGCGGGACCCTAATCCACAATGAGCAGTTCTTC. This chain uses TRBV12-3 or TRBV12-4 with TRBJ2-1; 10 bases align to TRBD2. This CDR3 region has 17 residues. Trimming removed 2 bases from V and 5 bases from J; junction bases left unmatched: 9.

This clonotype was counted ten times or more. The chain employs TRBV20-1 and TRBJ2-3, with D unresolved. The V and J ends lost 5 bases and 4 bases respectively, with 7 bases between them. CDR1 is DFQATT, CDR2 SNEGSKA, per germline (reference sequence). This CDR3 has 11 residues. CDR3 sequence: CSAFGPDTQYF. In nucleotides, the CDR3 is TGCAGTGCTTTTGGTCCAGATACGCAGTATTTT.

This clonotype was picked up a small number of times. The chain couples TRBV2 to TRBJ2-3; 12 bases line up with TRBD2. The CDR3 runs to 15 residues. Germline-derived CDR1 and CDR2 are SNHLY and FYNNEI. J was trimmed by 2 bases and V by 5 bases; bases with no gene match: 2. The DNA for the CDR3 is TGTGCCAGCAGTTGGACTAGCGGGACCACAGATACGCAGTATTTT. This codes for CASSWTSGTTDTQYF.

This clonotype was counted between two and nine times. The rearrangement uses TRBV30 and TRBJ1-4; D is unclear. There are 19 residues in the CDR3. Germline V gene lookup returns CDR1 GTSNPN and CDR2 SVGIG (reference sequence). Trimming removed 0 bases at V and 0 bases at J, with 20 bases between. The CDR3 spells CAWSVRLTTTRATNEKLFF. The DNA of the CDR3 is TGTGCCTGGAGTGTCCGGTTGACAACAACCCGGGCAACTAATGAAAAACTGTTTTTT.

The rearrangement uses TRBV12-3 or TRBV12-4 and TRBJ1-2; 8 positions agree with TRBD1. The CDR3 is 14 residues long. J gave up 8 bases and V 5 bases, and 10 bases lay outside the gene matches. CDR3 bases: TGTGCCAGCAGTACCTCGACAGGGGCGGGAGGCTACACCTTC. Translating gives CASSTSTGAGGYTF.

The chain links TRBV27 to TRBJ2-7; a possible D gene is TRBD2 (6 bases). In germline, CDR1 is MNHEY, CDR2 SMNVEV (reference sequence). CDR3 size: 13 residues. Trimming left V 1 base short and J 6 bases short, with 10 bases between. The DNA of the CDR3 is TGTGCCAGCAGTTTATGGGGTAGCGGCGAGCAGTACTTC. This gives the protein CASSLWGSGEQYF.

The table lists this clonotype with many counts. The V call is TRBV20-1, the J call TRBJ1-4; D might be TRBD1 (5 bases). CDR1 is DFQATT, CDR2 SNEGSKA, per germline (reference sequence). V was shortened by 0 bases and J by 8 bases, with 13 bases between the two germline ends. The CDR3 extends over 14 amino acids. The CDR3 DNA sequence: TGCAGTGCTAGAGAAGGGCAGAAGGGGGAAAAACTGTTTTTT. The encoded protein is CSAREGQKGEKLFF.

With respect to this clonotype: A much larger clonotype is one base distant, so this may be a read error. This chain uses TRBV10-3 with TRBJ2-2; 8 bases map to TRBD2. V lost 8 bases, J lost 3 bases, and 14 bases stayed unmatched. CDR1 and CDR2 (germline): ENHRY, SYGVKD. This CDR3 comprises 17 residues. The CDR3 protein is CAIAPNRRAGDTGELFF. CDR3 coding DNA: TGTGCCATCGCCCCCAACAGGCGAGCGGGAGACACCGGGGAGCTGTTTTTT.

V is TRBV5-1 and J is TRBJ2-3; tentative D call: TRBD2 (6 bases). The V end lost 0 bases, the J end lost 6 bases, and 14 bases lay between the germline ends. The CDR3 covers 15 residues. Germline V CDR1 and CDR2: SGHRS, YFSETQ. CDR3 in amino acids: CASSLGGRREDTQYF. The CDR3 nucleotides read TGCGCCAGCAGCTTGGGAGGGCGGAGGGAGGATACGCAGTATTTT.

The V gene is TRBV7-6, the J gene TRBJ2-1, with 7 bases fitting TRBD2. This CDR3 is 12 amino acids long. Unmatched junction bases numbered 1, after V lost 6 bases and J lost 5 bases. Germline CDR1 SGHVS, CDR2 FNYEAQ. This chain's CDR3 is CASSGRDNEQFF. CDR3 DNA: TGTGCCAGCAGTGGGAGGGACAATGAGCAGTTCTTC. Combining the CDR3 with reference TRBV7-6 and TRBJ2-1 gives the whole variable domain GAGVSQSPRYKVTKRGQDVALRCDPISGHVSLYWYRQALGQGPEFLTYFNYEAQQDKSGLPNDRFSAERPEGSISTLTIQRTEQRDSAMYRCASSGRDNEQFFGPGTRLTVL.

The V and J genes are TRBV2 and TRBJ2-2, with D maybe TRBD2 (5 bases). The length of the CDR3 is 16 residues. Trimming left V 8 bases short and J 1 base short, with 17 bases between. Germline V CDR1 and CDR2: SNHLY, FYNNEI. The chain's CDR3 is CASRTSALRNTGELFF. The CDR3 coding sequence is TGTGCCAGCCGGACTTCCGCCTTGAGGAACACCGGGGAGCTGTTTTTT.